What follows are 32 T cell receptor beta chains derived from one specimen sequenced in a study of CD8 T cells in Susac syndrome. When the RNA was reverse transcribed, random hexamers were used with an input of roughly 0.5 to 1 ug. MiXCR, applied by TCRdb to the immunoSEQ multiplex PCR reads, yields one record per CDR3 protein. Of under 70,000 distinct CDR3 sequences in the sample, approximately 94% were seen once. The sample comprised CD8+ T cells from PBMCs. The receptor source for this set is a human donor in good health.

The V and J genes are TRBV19 and TRBJ2-1, with 7 bases matching TRBD2. J gave up 1 base and V 7 bases, and 4 bases lay outside the gene matches. The CDR3 is 14 residues long. The germline V gene has CDR1 LNHDA and CDR2 SQIVND (reference sequence). CDR3 sequence reads: CASMGGGSYNEQFF. DNA of the CDR3: TGTGCCAGTATGGGCGGGGGATCCTACAATGAGCAGTTCTTC.

The chain's CDR3 is CATSRVSGEGDEQYF. DNA of the CDR3: TGTGCCACCAGCAGAGTATCGGGGGAGGGGGACGAGCAGTACTTC. V and J are TRBV15 and TRBJ2-7; D may be TRBD2 (7 bases). Trimming removed 1 base at V and 5 bases at J, with 15 bases between. CDR3 length: 15 residues. From germline, CDR1 is LNHNV and CDR2 YYDKDF (reference sequence).

This chain uses TRBV25-1 with TRBJ2-6; 10 bases fit TRBD1. The J segment lost 5 bases and the V segment lost 8 bases, leaving 9 bases of the junction unmatched. CDR1 and CDR2 from the germline V gene are MGHDK and SYGVNS. This CDR3 region has 16 residues. CDR3 sequence (DNA): TGTGCCAGCGCCGGGGACAGGGGATTCTGGGCCAACGTCCTGACTTTC. The encoded protein is CASAGDRGFWANVLTF.

This clonotype occurred a few times. The chain employs TRBV4-1 and TRBJ2-7; the match to TRBD2 covers 8 bases. V shed 3 bases, J shed 0 bases, and the junction held 4 bases outside the gene matches. The germline V gene has CDR1 MGHRA and CDR2 YSYEKL. The CDR3 has 15 residues. Here the CDR3 reads CASSQKRGSSYEQYF. DNA of the CDR3: TGCGCCAGCAGCCAGAAGCGGGGGAGCTCCTACGAGCAGTACTTC.

The V and J genes are TRBV5-1 and TRBJ2-7; TRBD2 matches 7 bases. The length of the CDR3 is 12 residues. CDR1 is SGHRS, CDR2 YFSETQ, per germline. V gave up 0 bases and J gave up 7 bases; unmatched junction bases: 1. CDR3 amino acids: CASSLAGGEQYF. In DNA form, the CDR3 reads TGCGCCAGCAGCTTGGCCGGGGGGGAGCAGTACTTC.

The J gene is TRBJ2-5, the V gene TRBV13, with D tentatively TRBD2 (5 bases). CDR3 length: 13 residues. CDR1 is PRHDT and CDR2 is FYEKMQ in the germline V gene (reference sequence). Trimming removed 1 base at V and 3 bases at J, with 6 bases between. The CDR3 protein is CASSLELEETQYF. CDR3 bases: TGTGCCAGCAGCTTAGAACTAGAAGAGACCCAGTACTTC. Complete variable domain (other parts from reference TRBV13 and TRBJ2-5): AAGVIQSPRHLIKEKRETATLKCYPIPRHDTVYWYQQGPGQDPQFLISFYEKMQSDKGSIPDRFSAQQFSDYHSELNMSSLELGDSALYFCASSLELEETQYFGPGTRLLVL.

The chain employs TRBV21-1 and TRBJ2-2; the table's D call TRBD2 went unverified against the DNA. TRBV21-1 is tagged as a pseudogene. The CDR3 spans 21 residues. CDR3 in amino acids: CASSKEPGTSGGAFRSGELFF. CDR3 sequence (DNA): TGTGCCAGCAGCAAAGAACCCGGGACTAGCGGGGGGGCTTTTCGGTCCGGGGAGCTGTTTTTT.

The rearrangement joins TRBV6-1 to TRBJ1-5; D is uncertain. V lost 1 base, J lost 3 bases, and 7 bases lay in between. The V gene's germline CDR1 is MNHNS and CDR2 SASEGT. There are 14 residues in the CDR3. The CDR3 loop reads CASSEGDFNQPQHF. CDR3 nucleotide sequence: TGTGCCAGCAGTGAAGGGGATTTCAATCAGCCCCAGCATTTT.

This chain connects TRBV7-6 to TRBJ2-7, with D possibly matching TRBD2 (5 bases). The CDR3 extends over 15 amino acids. Germline V CDR1 and CDR2: SGHVS, FNYEAQ. V was cut by 5 bases and J by 0 bases, with 14 bases left in between. CDR3 amino acids: CASSTSHGNSYEQYF. The CDR3 bases are TGTGCCAGCAGCACGTCCCACGGGAACTCCTACGAGCAGTACTTC.

The chain employs TRBV7-9 and TRBJ2-1, with TRBD1 identical over 10 bases. Germline V gives CDR1 SEHNR, CDR2 FQNEAQ (reference sequence). This CDR3 is built from 15 residues. V was clipped by 9 bases and J by 3 bases; unmatched bases: 8. The CDR3 DNA sequence: TGTGCCAGTAGGTCCCGGGACAGGGGCTACAATGAGCAGTTCTTC. Translating it yields CASRSRDRGYNEQFF.

The chain links TRBV12-3 or TRBV12-4 to TRBJ1-6, with a possible D match to TRBD1 (5 bases). The V and J ends lost 6 bases and 0 bases respectively, with 15 bases between them. The CDR3 is 17 residues long. CDR3 in amino acids: CASSWGRPSSYNSPLHF. The CDR3 nucleotides read TGTGCCAGCAGCTGGGGGAGGCCGAGCTCCTATAATTCACCCCTCCACTTT.

This chain links TRBV11-2 with TRBJ1-6; no reliable D call. Germline CDR1 SGHAT, CDR2 FQNNGV. This CDR3 has 16 amino acids. Trimming stripped 5 bases from V and 7 bases from J, with 18 bases between. CDR3 region: CASSLVGSQRNSPLHF. CDR3 sequence (DNA): TGTGCCAGCAGCCTAGTGGGGTCCCAGAGGAATTCACCCCTCCACTTT.

This clonotype is a singleton in its sample. V usage is TRBV29-1 and J usage is TRBJ2-3; D ambiguous. The CDR3 sequence is 14 residues long. The germline V gene has CDR1 SQVTM and CDR2 ANQGSEA. Trimming pared 4 bases from V and 1 base from J, leaving 12 bases between. Here the CDR3 reads CSVAPPTGTDTQYF. CDR3 nucleotide sequence: TGCAGCGTTGCCCCCCCAACAGGCACAGATACGCAGTATTTT.

The V and J genes are TRBV13 and TRBJ2-3; unclear D gene. CDR3 length equals 15 residues. Deletions cut 4 bases from V and 2 bases from J, with 13 bases between. Germline V gives CDR1 PRHDT, CDR2 FYEKMQ (reference sequence). The CDR3 is CASSSRLGYTDTQYF. In DNA, the CDR3 is TGTGCCAGCAGCTCACGACTGGGGTACACAGATACGCAGTATTTT.

This chain connects TRBV4-2 to TRBJ1-2, with TRBD1 identical over 10 bases. Germline V gene sequence: CDR1 LGHNA, CDR2 YNFKEQ. The CDR3 has 16 residues. V dropped 1 base and J dropped 2; count of bases not matched to a gene: 4. The CDR3: CASSQVPGQGNYGYTF. CDR3 sequence (DNA): TGTGCCAGCAGCCAAGTTCCGGGACAGGGGAACTATGGCTACACCTTC.

This clonotype appeared once. This sequence joins TRBV6-6 and TRBJ2-7, with D perhaps matching TRBD1 (6 bases). The CDR3 sequence is 14 residues long. CDR1 is MNHNY, CDR2 SVGAGI, per germline (reference sequence). V lost 4 bases and J lost 2, with 12 bases in between. For the CDR3, the DNA is TGTGCCAGCAGTTCACGACAGGAAACCTACGAGCAGTACTTC. Its protein product is CASSSRQETYEQYF.

The V and J genes are TRBV19 and TRBJ2-7; 9 bases are a match to TRBD2. Germline V lookup: CDR1 LNHDA, CDR2 SQIVND (reference sequence). The CDR3 runs to 15 residues. After removal of 5 bases from V and 1 base from J, the junction contained 6 bases not matched to a gene. The CDR3 loop is CASSGRLAVSYEQYF. The DNA of the CDR3 is TGTGCCAGTAGTGGACGACTAGCGGTTTCCTACGAGCAGTACTTC.

This clonotype has just one count. The rearrangement uses TRBV19 and TRBJ1-5; 9 bases align to TRBD1. Per the germline V gene, CDR1 is LNHDA and CDR2 is SQIVND (reference sequence). Germline trimming cut 4 bases from V and 6 bases from J; bases unmatched to any gene: 1. CDR3 length: 13 residues. The DNA of the CDR3 is TGTGCCAGTAGTAAACAGGGGGCTCAGCCCCAGCATTTT. This sequence encodes CASSKQGAQPQHF.

The chain joins TRBV4-3 to TRBJ1-2, with 9 bases aligning to TRBD1. The V segment lost 2 bases and the J segment 3 bases; nucleotides outside the gene matches: 7. This CDR3 contains 16 residues. Germline V lookup: CDR1 LGHNA, CDR2 YSLEER. This CDR3 is CASSQNRDRGDYGYTF. DNA for the CDR3: TGCGCCAGCAGCCAAAATCGTGACAGGGGGGACTATGGCTACACCTTC.

The CDR3 DNA follows: TGTGCCAGCAGCCAAGAAATAGGACGGGGGGTTCAAGAGACCCAGTACTTC. It specifies CASSQEIGRGVQETQYF. The chain employs TRBV14 and TRBJ2-5, with TRBD2 matching 7 bases. J lost 2 bases, V lost 0 bases, and 9 bases had no gene match. This CDR3 has 17 residues. Germline values: CDR1 SGHDN, CDR2 FVKESK.

The rearrangement joins TRBV27 to TRBJ1-2; D is unresolved. Germline values: CDR1 MNHEY, CDR2 SMNVEV (reference sequence). The CDR3 spans 13 residues. V gave up 7 bases and J gave up 0 bases, with 9 bases separating them. This CDR3 is CASTNRTNYGYTF. The CDR3 region has the DNA TGTGCCAGCACTAACCGTACTAACTATGGCTACACCTTC.

V usage is TRBV12-3 or TRBV12-4 and J usage is TRBJ1-5, with D possibly TRBD1 on 6 matching bases. CDR3 length: 16 amino acids. Trimming took 3 bases from V and 5 from J, leaving 17 bases between them. The CDR3 loop reads CASSFGGVGVDQPQHF. Here the CDR3 DNA reads TGTGCCAGCAGTTTTGGGGGCGTCGGGGTCGATCAGCCCCAGCATTTT.

V gene TRBV12-3 or TRBV12-4 combines with J gene TRBJ2-3; D is unresolved. Trimming took 7 bases from V and 6 from J, leaving 17 bases between them. The CDR3 has 14 residues. The CDR3 loop reads CASTSEISGDTQYF. CDR3 DNA: TGTGCCAGCACCTCGGAGATTTCTGGGGATACGCAGTATTTT.

The genes are TRBV11-2 and TRBJ2-3; TRBD1 aligns across 8 bases. The V gene end was trimmed by 1 base and the J gene end by 2 bases; junction bases not matched to a gene: 8. In germline, CDR1 is SGHAT, CDR2 FQNNGV. The CDR3 loop spans 17 amino acids. The CDR3 protein is CASSLGSGGYHTDTQYF. The CDR3 DNA reads as TGTGCCAGCAGCTTAGGCTCAGGGGGCTACCACACAGATACGCAGTATTTT. The variable domain in full, completed from reference TRBV11-2 and TRBJ2-3, reads EAGVAQSPRYKIIEKRQSVAFWCNPISGHATLYWYQQILGQGPKLLIQFQNNGVVDDSQLPKDRFSAERLKGVDSTLKIQPAKLEDSAVYLCASSLGSGGYHTDTQYFGPGTRLTVL.

This clonotype was recorded only once. The rearrangement links TRBV10-3 to TRBJ2-1; D is undetermined. Germline CDR1 is ENHRY and CDR2 is SYGVKD. Trimming cost V 0 bases and J 0 bases, with 18 bases left between them. This CDR3 is built from 19 residues. The CDR3 nucleotides read TGTGCCATCAGTGAGTCGGGCGGCTACCTCGCTGGCTCCTACAATGAGCAGTTCTTC. It is translated as CAISESGGYLAGSYNEQFF.

The V gene is TRBV5-1, the J gene TRBJ1-2; 8 nucleotides match TRBD1. V gave up 4 bases and J gave up 4 bases; unmatched junction bases: 9. Germline V gene lookup returns CDR1 SGHRS and CDR2 YFSETQ. The CDR3 extends over 15 amino acids. The CDR3 loop reads CASSPTGTGVYGYTF. CDR3 nucleotide sequence: TGCGCCAGCAGCCCAACCGGGACAGGAGTCTATGGCTACACCTTC.

The V and J genes are TRBV18 and TRBJ2-1, with 11 bases that match TRBD2. Germline V gene lookup returns CDR1 KGHSH and CDR2 LQKENI. The trim removed 0 bases at V and 9 bases at J, leaving 7 bases unmatched. The CDR3 loop spans 16 amino acids. The CDR3 protein is CASSPPELAGVGEQFF. The CDR3 region has the DNA TGTGCCAGCTCACCACCGGAACTAGCGGGGGTGGGTGAGCAGTTCTTC. The complete variable domain, with remaining parts taken from reference TRBV18 and TRBJ2-1, reads NAGVMQNPRHLVRRRGQEARLRCSPMKGHSHVYWYRQLPEEGLKFMVYLQKENIIDESGMPKERFSAEFPKEGPSILRIQQVVRGDSAAYFCASSPPELAGVGEQFFGPGTRLTVL.

The chain uses TRBV23-1 and TRBJ1-1; a weak D match, TRBD1 (5 bases). TRBV23-1 is known as an ORF, though its function is uncertain. Trimming shortened V by 6 bases and J by 7 bases, and 21 bases separated the two germline ends. CDR3 length: 15 amino acids. CDR3 region: CASRHKRDRRVEAFF. CDR3 in DNA: TGCGCCAGCAGACATAAGAGGGACCGTAGGGTTGAAGCTTTCTTT.

The CDR3 protein is CASSLAGGLGTEAFF. DNA for the CDR3: TGTGCCAGCAGCTTAGCTGGTGGATTGGGGACTGAAGCTTTCTTT. V and J are TRBV7-9 and TRBJ1-1; D unresolved. Trimming cost V 0 bases and J 5 bases, with 13 bases left between them. The CDR3 consists of 15 residues. Germline-derived CDR1 and CDR2 are SEHNR and FQNEAQ (reference sequence).

The CDR3 DNA reads as TGTGCCAGCTCACCCGCGGGGGGGCCCTCGACCTACGAGCAGTACTTC. As protein: CASSPAGGPSTYEQYF. The chain employs TRBV18 and TRBJ2-7, with TRBD2 matching over 9 bases. The CDR3 length is 16 residues. The germline CDR1 and CDR2 sequences are KGHSH and LQKENI. With V trimmed by 3 bases and J by 2 bases, 8 bases remained unmatched.

The chain recombines TRBV2 with TRBJ2-3, with 7 bases identical to TRBD1. The length of the CDR3 is 14 residues. V lost 11 bases, J lost 0 bases, and 8 bases stayed unmatched. Germline assignment: CDR1 SNHLY and CDR2 FYNNEI. CDR3 bases: TGTGCCGGAACAGGGGATACTAGCACAGATACGCAGTATTTT. Encoded protein: CAGTGDTSTDTQYF.

Worth noting for this clonotype: One end of the junction fails to match germline, which may point to a read error. This chain uses TRBV4-1 with TRBJ2-1, with a weak D call TRBD1 (6 bases). This CDR3 is built from 15 residues. The germline gives CDR1 MGHRA, CDR2 YSYEKL. The CDR3 nucleotides read TGCGCCAGCAGCTGGGGGACACTGGGGTTCAATGAGCGGTTCTTC. This gives the protein CASSWGTLGFNERFF.